These 3 T cell receptor beta chains came from one sample sequenced in a study of blood T cell repertoires in COVID-19. Some clones are missing from TCRdb's copy, which holds only in-frame ones; the method was immunoSEQ multiplex PCR. The sample gives 100,000 to 120,000 clones, roughly 81% of which show up once; 3% to 3.5% is in the top ten. Specimen: peripheral blood. Every receptor here comes from a man aged 40-50 years with acute or convalescent COVID-19.

The chain recombines TRBV5-4 with TRBJ1-4, with a tentative D call TRBD1 (6 bases). Germline CDR1 reads SGHNT; CDR2 reads YYREEE (reference sequence). Trimming took 3 bases from V and 2 from J, leaving 17 bases between them. The CDR3 runs to 17 residues. CDR3 in amino acids: CASSWANRVGTNEKLFF. In nucleotides, the CDR3 is TGTGCCAGCAGCTGGGCGAACAGGGTAGGGACTAATGAAAAACTGTTTTTT.

CDR3 amino acids: CASRAGQGTNEKLFF. The CDR3 DNA sequence: TGTGCCAGTAGGGCCGGACAGGGGACTAATGAAAAACTGTTTTTT. The chain employs TRBV19 and TRBJ1-4; the match to TRBD1 covers 9 bases. The CDR3 runs 15 residues. Germline V gives CDR1 LNHDA, CDR2 SQIVND (reference sequence). V lost 6 bases, J lost 2 bases, and 4 bases stayed unmatched.

This sequence joins TRBV7-9 and TRBJ2-7, with D unresolved. The CDR3 runs to 13 residues. Trimming removed 2 bases at V and 2 bases at J, with 7 bases between. Germline V gene sequence: CDR1 SEHNR, CDR2 FQNEAQ (reference sequence). This CDR3 reads CASSLRSPYEQYF. The CDR3 DNA is TGTGCCAGCAGCTTAAGAAGCCCCTACGAGCAGTACTTC.